A single sample is the source of the 2 T cell receptor beta chains below, sequenced in a study of cytomegalovirus exposure and HLA in healthy donors. Researchers ran the PCR with 60 Vbeta and 13 Jbeta primers. Libraries were prepared by immunoSEQ multiplex PCR; TCRdb keeps only in-frame clonotypes and omits some of them. There are tens of thousands of clones in the sample; approximately 77% occur only once, and 3.7% lies in the top ten. The sequenced sample consisted of PBMCs. These receptors originate from a man aged 25-45 years in good health and CMV-seronegative.

The chain couples TRBV4-3 to TRBJ1-2; tentatively, D is TRBD1 (5 bases). V was pared by 2 bases and J by 4 bases, with 11 bases between. This CDR3 region has 14 residues. CDR1 is LGHNA, CDR2 YSLEER, per germline. CDR3 in amino acids: CASSQKTGVYGYTF. The CDR3 DNA sequence: TGCGCCAGCAGCCAAAAGACGGGGGTCTATGGCTACACCTTC.

Regarding this clone: A read error may produce the germline difference seen at one junction end. This chain joins TRBV7-9 and TRBJ2-5; 12 bases agree with TRBD2. This CDR3 is 16 amino acids long. Germline V CDR1 and CDR2: SEHNR, FQNEAQ (reference sequence). CDR3 loop: CSSSRLSLAGGETQYF. In DNA form, the CDR3 reads TGTTCCAGCAGCCGTTTGTCCCTAGCGGGAGGGGAGACCCAGTACTTC. The entire variable domain, with the rest obtained from reference TRBV7-9 and TRBJ2-5, is as follows: DTGVSQNPRHKITKRGQNVTFRCDPISEHNRLYWYRQTLGQGPEFLTYFQNEAQLEKSRLLSDRFSAERPKGSFSTLEIQRTEQGDSAMYLCSSSRLSLAGGETQYFGPGTRLLVL.